One and the same sample provided the 24 T cell receptor beta chains below, sequenced in a study of Ad26.COV2.S vaccination and SARS-CoV-2 variants. The treatment here: around 19 received Ad26.COV2.S at low or high dose, single or two shots; about 5 received placebo; per-sample allocation not given. The study sampled participants on day 63 after the first vaccine or placebo injection. Profiling relied on immunoSEQ multiplex PCR, and the TCRdb table lists in-frame clones only, not all of them. In the table there are about 350,000 clones, 86% of which are singletons. The sequencing here drew on peripheral blood, taken in a trial of Ad26.COV2.S vaccine versus placebo. These receptors originate from a person between 18 and 65 years old who received the Ad26.COV2.S COVID-19 vaccine or a placebo.

The chain carries TRBV7-2 and TRBJ2-2; D call uncertain. In germline, CDR1 is SGHTA, CDR2 FQGNSA. The CDR3 is 14 residues long. V lost 4 bases to trimming and J lost 6 bases, with 12 bases between them. The CDR3 loop reads CASSYRVSSGELFF. The DNA of the CDR3 is TGTGCCAGCAGCTACCGGGTCTCATCCGGGGAGCTGTTTTTT.

The V and J genes are TRBV10-1 and TRBJ2-7, with 7 bases aligning to TRBD1. J was trimmed by 5 bases and V by 3 bases; bases with no gene match: 4. Germline V gene sequence: CDR1 WNHNN, CDR2 SYGVQD (reference sequence). There are 13 residues in the CDR3. In DNA form, the CDR3 reads TGCGCCAGCAGTGACGGACAGGCGGACGAGCAGTACTTC. Residues: CASSDGQADEQYF.

Remarks on this clone: This specimen includes other DNA sequences encoding the same CDR3. The rearrangement uses TRBV7-9 and TRBJ2-7; weak D call: TRBD1 (5 bases). Germline CDR1 and CDR2: SEHNR and FQNEAQ (reference sequence). V was pared by 5 bases and J by 4 bases, with 6 bases between. The CDR3 consists of 11 residues. Here the CDR3 DNA reads TGTGCCAGCAGCCCAGGGTACGAGCAGTACTTC. Translating it yields CASSPGYEQYF. The full variable domain, completed using reference TRBV7-9 and TRBJ2-7, is DTGVSQNPRHKITKRGQNVTFRCDPISEHNRLYWYRQTLGQGPEFLTYFQNEAQLEKSRLLSDRFSAERPKGSFSTLEIQRTEQGDSAMYLCASSPGYEQYFGPGTRLTVT.

V is TRBV5-1 and J is TRBJ1-1; D gene unclear. CDR3 size: 13 residues. CDR1 and CDR2 from the germline V gene are SGHRS and YFSETQ. V gave up 0 bases and J gave up 7 bases, with 10 bases separating them. The CDR3 spells CASSLDRLDEAFF. The CDR3 bases are TGCGCCAGCAGCTTGGACCGCCTAGATGAAGCTTTCTTT.

J is TRBJ2-1 and V is TRBV25-1; no reliable D call. Germline CDR1 is MGHDK and CDR2 is SYGVNS. This CDR3 has 14 residues. V lost 1 base, J lost 7 bases, and 11 bases lay in between. Written as DNA, the CDR3 is TGTGCCAGCAGTGAATGGTCCTCCGGGAATGAGCAGTTCTTC. Encoded protein: CASSEWSSGNEQFF.

V usage is TRBV4-3 and J usage is TRBJ1-1, with unresolved D. The germline V and J ends were trimmed by 1 base and 3 bases, with 6 bases remaining between them. CDR1 LGHNA and CDR2 YSLEER come from the germline V gene. The CDR3 has 13 residues. The CDR3 bases are TGCGCCAGCAGCCAAGGGGTGGACACTGAAGCTTTCTTT. Amino acid sequence: CASSQGVDTEAFF.

This clone has ten or more counts. CDR3 DNA sequence: TGTGCCAGCAGTTTAGGTGTCGGCTACACCTTC. It is translated as CASSLGVGYTF. The V and J genes are TRBV12-3 or TRBV12-4 and TRBJ1-2; D unclear. This CDR3 has 11 residues. V shed 1 base and J shed 8 bases, with 5 bases lying between them.

This chain uses TRBV7-9 with TRBJ1-3; D not certain. Germline CDR1 reads SEHNR; CDR2 reads FQNEAQ (reference sequence). Trimming left V 1 base short and J 4 bases short, with 14 bases between. The CDR3 is 16 amino acids. The CDR3 sequence: CASSLVVGSPGNTIYF. CDR3 sequence (DNA): TGTGCCAGCAGCTTAGTTGTGGGCTCCCCCGGAAACACCATATATTTT.

This chain uses TRBV5-8 with TRBJ2-7; D is uncertain. Germline V lookup: CDR1 SGHTS, CDR2 YDEGEE. This CDR3 spans 13 amino acids. The V and J ends lost 1 base and 1 base respectively, with 6 bases between them. This CDR3 is CASSLTDSYEQYF. The CDR3 nucleotides are TGTGCCAGCAGCTTGACGGATTCCTACGAGCAGTACTTC.

CDR3 DNA: TGTGCCAGCAGCCGAGGGGGGAGCGGCTATGGCTACACCTTC. Translating it yields CASSRGGSGYGYTF. The rearrangement joins TRBV7-9 to TRBJ1-2, with D perhaps matching TRBD1 (6 bases). CDR3 length equals 14 residues. Germline V CDR1 and CDR2: SEHNR, FQNEAQ (reference sequence). Trimming removed 5 bases at V and 4 bases at J, with 14 bases between.

J is TRBJ1-2 and V is TRBV7-2; D not certain. The V gene's germline CDR1 is SGHTA and CDR2 FQGNSA. V lost 1 base and J 7 bases, leaving 7 bases between the germline ends. The CDR3 loop spans 12 amino acids. CDR3 coding DNA: TGTGCCAGCAGCTTAGATAGTCTTGGCTACACCTTC. Translated, it gives CASSLDSLGYTF.

The chain is built from TRBV9 and TRBJ2-1; TRBD1 matches at 11 bases. The J segment lost 10 bases and the V segment lost 4 bases, leaving 10 bases of the junction unmatched. The length of the CDR3 is 15 residues. Germline V CDR1 and CDR2: SGDLS, YYNGEE. This CDR3 is CASSPRTGGSGEQFF. Written as DNA, the CDR3 is TGTGCCAGCAGCCCTCGGACAGGGGGCTCCGGGGAGCAGTTCTTC.

This clone showed up many times. The rearrangement joins TRBV2 to TRBJ1-5; TRBD1 matches 8 bases. The CDR3 length is 12 residues. Trimming removed 6 bases from V and 9 bases from J; junction bases left unmatched: 4. The germline V gene has CDR1 SNHLY and CDR2 FYNNEI. This CDR3 reads CASSGQGGPQHF. In nucleotides, the CDR3 is TGTGCCAGCAGCGGACAGGGAGGGCCCCAGCATTTT.

The chain is built from TRBV4-2 and TRBJ1-5; 7 nucleotides match TRBD1. The length of the CDR3 is 15 residues. With 0 bases clipped from V and 6 bases from J, the junction kept 5 bases outside the gene matches. Germline CDR1 and CDR2: LGHNA and YNFKEQ. This chain's CDR3 is CASSQDAGGPQPQHF. The CDR3 DNA reads TGTGCCAGCAGCCAAGATGCAGGGGGGCCTCAGCCCCAGCATTTT.

The chain carries TRBV24-1 and TRBJ2-2; D is unresolved. Germline assignment: CDR1 KGHDR and CDR2 SFDVKD. V was pared by 0 bases and J by 4 bases, with 5 bases between. The CDR3 length is 14 residues. The CDR3 sequence: CATSDLTATGELFF. CDR3 DNA sequence: TGTGCCACCAGTGATTTGACAGCCACCGGGGAGCTGTTTTTT.

The genes are TRBV19 and TRBJ1-1; D is ambiguous. This CDR3 spans 14 amino acids. The germline gives CDR1 LNHDA, CDR2 SQIVND (reference sequence). The V gene lost 3 bases and the J gene lost 4 bases, with 12 bases spanning the gap. CDR3 sequence: CASSIAGEVTEAFF. The CDR3, as DNA: TGTGCCAGTAGTATCGCAGGAGAAGTCACTGAAGCTTTCTTT.

The V gene is TRBV19, the J gene TRBJ2-2; weak D call: TRBD1 (6 bases). V was shortened by 6 bases and J by 4 bases, with 12 bases between the two germline ends. This CDR3 spans 14 amino acids. Per the germline V gene, CDR1 is LNHDA and CDR2 is SQIVND (reference sequence). In DNA, the CDR3 is TGTGCCAGTAGAGCAGGGGTTAGCACCGGGGAGCTGTTTTTT. This translates into CASRAGVSTGELFF.

This chain joins TRBV6-2 or TRBV6-3 and TRBJ2-7, with D unresolved. The V gene lost 5 bases and the J gene lost 5 bases, with 13 bases spanning the gap. The CDR3 length is 13 residues. The germline V gene encodes CDR1 MNHEY and CDR2 SVGEGT. CDR3 DNA sequence: TGTGCCAGCAGTCCGTCTGTATCGAACGAGCAGTACTTC. Translation: CASSPSVSNEQYF.

The gene calls are TRBV4-1 and TRBJ2-7; D possibly corresponds to TRBD2 (6 bases). This CDR3 contains 17 residues. Per germline, CDR1 MGHRA and CDR2 YSYEKL. Trimming removed 1 base at V and 4 bases at J, with 20 bases between. Here the CDR3 DNA reads TGCGCCAGCAGCCAAGCCCAAATAGCGTCCCGGGGGTACGAGCAGTACTTC. Its protein product is CASSQAQIASRGYEQYF.

The chain combines TRBV6-5 with TRBJ1-4, with D unclear. Trimming removed 6 bases from V and 0 bases from J, with 8 bases in between. The CDR3 has 14 residues. Germline CDR1 and CDR2: MNHEY and SVGAGI. The chain's CDR3 is CASSRVTTNEKLFF. The CDR3, as DNA: TGTGCCAGCAGCCGGGTCACAACTAATGAAAAACTGTTTTTT.

V is TRBV5-1 and J is TRBJ1-3; perhaps TRBD1 as D (6 bases). V lost 9 bases and J lost 4, with 20 bases in between. Per the germline V gene, CDR1 is SGHRS and CDR2 is YFSETQ. The CDR3 is 15 residues long. The CDR3 DNA is TGCGCCACCAAAGTGGGACAAGAAACCGGAAACACCATATATTTT. This sequence encodes CATKVGQETGNTIYF. Together with reference TRBV5-1 and TRBJ1-3, the CDR3 gives the full variable domain: KAGVTQTPRYLIKTRGQQVTLSCSPISGHRSVSWYQQTPGQGLQFLFEYFSETQRNKGNFPGRFSGRQFSNSRSEMNVSTLELGDSALYLCATKVGQETGNTIYFGEGSWLTVV.

The chain recombines TRBV7-3 with TRBJ1-2; TRBD1 aligns across 7 bases. The V gene end was trimmed by 0 bases and the J gene end by 8 bases; junction bases not matched to a gene: 6. Germline V gene data show CDR1 as SGHTA and CDR2 as FQGTGA. The CDR3 consists of 14 residues. The CDR3 loop reads CASSLTGGAGGYTF. The CDR3 DNA is TGTGCCAGCAGCTTAACAGGGGGCGCAGGAGGCTACACCTTC.

The gene calls are TRBV11-2 and TRBJ1-1, with D unclear. V lost 0 bases and J lost 7, with 9 bases in between. The CDR3 totals 13 residues. Germline values: CDR1 SGHAT, CDR2 FQNNGV. The DNA of the CDR3 is TGTGCCAGCAGCTTAGATCTGGTCGGTGAAGCTTTCTTT. Its protein product is CASSLDLVGEAFF.

The CDR3 DNA is TGCAGCGTTGTGTCGCCAGTTCAAGAGACCCAGTACTTC. Amino acids: CSVVSPVQETQYF. This chain uses TRBV29-1 with TRBJ2-5; D gene unclear. CDR3 size: 13 residues. V gave up 4 bases and J gave up 2 bases, with 11 bases separating them. Germline V lookup: CDR1 SQVTM, CDR2 ANQGSEA.